The 10 T cell receptor beta chains below were found in one sample sequenced in a study of blood T cell repertoires in COVID-19. Profiling relied on immunoSEQ multiplex PCR, and the TCRdb table lists in-frame clones only, not all of them. The sample records some 200,000 clones, approximately 87% being singletons. Sequenced sample: peripheral blood. Every receptor here comes from a woman between 65 and 79 years old with acute or convalescent COVID-19.

Written as DNA, the CDR3 is TGCGCCAGCAGCTTGGGAGTGCCGGGGGTCTATGGCTACACCTTC. Translation gives CASSLGVPGVYGYTF. V is TRBV5-1 and J is TRBJ1-2; D is perhaps TRBD1 (5 bases). The CDR3 is 15 amino acids. Germline CDR1 and CDR2: SGHRS and YFSETQ. Between the trimmed V and J ends, which lost 0 bases and 4 bases, there was a span of 13 bases.

The chain uses TRBV5-4 and TRBJ2-7; possible D gene TRBD2, 6 bases. V lost 1 base to trimming and J lost 5 bases, with 13 bases between them. The CDR3 totals 14 residues. Germline V gene data show CDR1 as SGHNT and CDR2 as YYREEE (reference sequence). This chain's CDR3 is CASSLPVRGHEQYF. The CDR3 bases are TGTGCCAGCAGCTTGCCGGTGCGGGGACACGAGCAGTACTTC.

This clone has a single count. The V call is TRBV24-1, the J call TRBJ2-2; D is possibly TRBD2 (6 bases). V shed 6 bases and J shed 4 bases, with 8 bases lying between them. The germline V gene has CDR1 KGHDR and CDR2 SFDVKD. The CDR3 extends over 13 amino acids. The CDR3, as DNA: TGTGCCACCAGTAGAGCGGGCACCGGGGAGCTGTTTTTT. Its protein is CATSRAGTGELFF.

The V gene is TRBV19, the J gene TRBJ2-5; D possibly corresponds to TRBD2 (6 bases). The CDR3 contains 15 residues. V lost 4 bases, J lost 1 base, and 13 bases lay in between. CDR1 LNHDA and CDR2 SQIVND come from the germline V gene (reference sequence). Here the CDR3 DNA reads TGTGCCAGTAGTAGTCTAGCGATTACCCAAGAGACCCAGTACTTC. It yields the protein CASSSLAITQETQYF.

The rearrangement uses TRBV5-1 and TRBJ1-5; D may be TRBD1 (5 bases). This CDR3 is built from 15 residues. Trimming shortened V by 4 bases and J by 5 bases, and 16 bases separated the two germline ends. Germline assignment: CDR1 SGHRS and CDR2 YFSETQ. For the CDR3, the DNA is TGCGCCAGCAGCCCCACTGCGGGGGTTGATCAGCCCCAGCATTTT. Protein product: CASSPTAGVDQPQHF.

The V and J genes are TRBV2 and TRBJ2-2; maybe TRBD2 (6 bases). The CDR3 contains 13 residues. Germline V gene lookup returns CDR1 SNHLY and CDR2 FYNNEI. V lost 7 bases, J lost 6 bases, and 12 bases lay in between. Here the CDR3 DNA reads TGTGCCAGCAAAGGATCGGGGGCCGGGGAGCTGTTTTTT. Its protein product is CASKGSGAGELFF.

This clone was seen only once. The V and J genes are TRBV28 and TRBJ2-7; a weak D match, TRBD2 (7 bases). CDR3 length: 14 residues. Germline V CDR1 and CDR2: MDHEN, SYDVKM. Trimming removed 5 bases at V and 2 bases at J, with 13 bases between. The CDR3 loop reads CASSQGGGTYEQYF. DNA of the CDR3: TGTGCCAGCAGTCAAGGGGGAGGGACCTACGAGCAGTACTTC.

The J gene is TRBJ2-2, the V gene TRBV5-5, with 14 bases aligning to TRBD2. CDR1 SGHKS and CDR2 YYEKEE come from the germline V gene (reference sequence). The CDR3 spans 17 residues. J was trimmed by 5 bases and V by 4 bases; bases with no gene match: 7. The DNA for the CDR3 is TGTGCCAGCAGCCCTCCGGGACTAGCGGGGGAGACCGGGGAGCTGTTTTTT. This sequence encodes CASSPPGLAGETGELFF. The full variable domain, rest sourced from reference TRBV5-5 and TRBJ2-2, is DAGVTQSPTHLIKTRGQQVTLRCSPISGHKSVSWYQQVLGQGPQFIFQYYEKEERGRGNFPDRFSARQFPNYSSELNVNALLLGDSALYLCASSPPGLAGETGELFFGEGSRLTVL.

The chain couples TRBV7-2 to TRBJ2-1; 12 bases fit TRBD2. V dropped 5 bases and J dropped 6; count of bases not matched to a gene: 14. The CDR3 is 18 residues long. CDR1 and CDR2 (germline): SGHTA, FQGNSA. The CDR3 nucleotides read TGTGCCAGCAGCCCGGGGCCTAGCGGGAGGGCCTCAGCCAATGAGCAGTTCTTC. Translated: CASSPGPSGRASANEQFF.

The chain has TRBV6-4 and TRBJ1-6; possible D gene TRBD1, 5 bases. V was trimmed by 3 bases and J by 5 bases, leaving 8 bases between them. This CDR3 spans 14 amino acids. CDR1 MRHNA and CDR2 SNTAGT come from the germline V gene. The CDR3 sequence: CASSEGVDNSPLHF. The CDR3 bases are TGTGCCAGCAGTGAAGGGGTTGATAATTCACCCCTCCACTTT.